The clone carrying this TCR beta chain was seen only a few times. The CDR3 length is 14 residues. Trimming shortened V by 6 bases and J by 2 bases, and 13 bases separated the two germline ends. This sample was taken from a study of T cells after yellow fever vaccination. TCRdb reanalysed the 5' RACE reads using MiXCR and keeps one entry per CDR3 protein. The repertoire holds roughly 320,000 distinct CDR3 sequences, around a tenth seen once, with 2.5% to 4% in the top ten. The receptor was derived from a man younger than 35 who received the YFV17D yellow fever vaccine. Specimen: CD4+ T cells sorted from PBMCs, collected 45 days after the yellow fever booster vaccination. This sequence joins TRBV12-3 or TRBV12-4 and TRBJ1-2; no firm D call. The CDR3 DNA follows: TGTGCCAGCAGGCCCTCTTGGAGGAACTATGGCTACACCTTC. Encoded protein: CASRPSWRNYGYTF.